This TCR beta chain was captured by sequencing in a study of regulatory T cells in long-lasting Graves disease. Overall study context: The term persistent Graves' disease signified upward of 5 years on antithyroid drugs with positive TSH receptor antibodies.

The study, taken as a whole, reports: Patients with persistent disease shared 2,741 public clonotypes, outpacing the approximately 970 shared by new patients. The TCR repertoire of persistent Graves' patients was less diverse than that of newly diagnosed ones.

This clonotype was seen repeatedly, ten times or more. Antigen: not known. The time point: persistent/refractory GD, antithyroid drugs over 5 years with positive TRAb. With RNA extracted from PBMCs as input, the TCR library was made. Investigators report Graves' disease was diagnosed under American Thyroid Association guidelines. CDR3 regions were amplified by Arm-PCR using iRepertoire HTBI primers to build TCR beta libraries. TCRdb re-called the multiplex PCR reads through MiXCR, storing one row per CDR3 protein. The data hold 310,000 or so distinct CDR3 sequences, with about 18% observed a single time. The clonotype originates from a female donor with Graves disease. The source was peripheral blood mononuclear cells (PBMCs), collected when the disease was refractory, from a patient treated with antithyroid drugs.

The CDR3 loop is CASSSLGSYEQYF. The CDR3 region has the DNA TGTGCCAGCAGTTCTTTGGGGTCCTACGAGCAGTACTTC. V and J are TRBV12-3 or TRBV12-4 and TRBJ2-7; no clear D. The CDR3 has 13 residues. V was shortened by 4 bases and J by 1 base, with 8 bases between the two germline ends.